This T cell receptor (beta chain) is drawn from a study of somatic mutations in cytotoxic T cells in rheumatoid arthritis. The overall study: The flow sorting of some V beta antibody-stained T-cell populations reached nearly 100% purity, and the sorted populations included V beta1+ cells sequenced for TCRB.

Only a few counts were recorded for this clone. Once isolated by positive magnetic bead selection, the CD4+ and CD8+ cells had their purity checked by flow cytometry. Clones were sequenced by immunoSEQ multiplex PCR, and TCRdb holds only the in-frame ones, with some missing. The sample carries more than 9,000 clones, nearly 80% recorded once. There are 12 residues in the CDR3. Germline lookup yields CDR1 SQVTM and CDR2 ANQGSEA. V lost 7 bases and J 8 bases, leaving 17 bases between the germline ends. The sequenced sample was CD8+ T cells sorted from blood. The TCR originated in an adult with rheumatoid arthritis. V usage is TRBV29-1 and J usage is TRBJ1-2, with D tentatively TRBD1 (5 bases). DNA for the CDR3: TGCAGCGCCCCCGGGCAGGGAGGAGGCTACACCTTC. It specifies CSAPGQGGGYTF.